Here is one T cell receptor beta chain with its context. The antigen remains unidentified. Whereas donors were nominally healthy upon sampling, unrecorded immune exposures were probable. Trimming removed 2 bases at V and 4 bases at J, with 11 bases between. Germline assignment: CDR1 MNHEY and CDR2 SVGAGI. This CDR3 comprises 14 residues. This entry comes from a study of cytomegalovirus exposure and HLA in healthy donors. The PCR used 60 Vbeta and 13 Jbeta primers. Clones were sequenced by immunoSEQ multiplex PCR, and TCRdb holds only the in-frame ones, with some missing. Of about 76,000 clones listed, roughly 73% are singletons. General study findings and limits: An analysis that was carried out later associated approximately 15,000 TCR beta sequences with HLA alleles at 0.05 false discovery rate. Researchers reported in a later analysis that a missense DCLRE1C variant was tied to TCR beta V- and J-gene trimming. In a later analysis, HLA-associated TCR beta chains were more clonally expanded than equally common others.

This chain joins TRBV6-5 and TRBJ1-2; D is possibly TRBD1 (5 bases). Material for sequencing was PBMCs. The receptor was derived from a woman between 35 and 50 years old in good health and CMV-seropositive. CDR3 nucleotides: TGTGCCAGCAGTTACGACCTCGGGGGCTATGGCTACACCTTC. Its protein is CASSYDLGGYGYTF.